This T cell receptor beta chain is from a study of response to subunit inactivated influenza vaccine. Overall study findings and caveats: It was the authors' suggestion that each seasonal influenza vaccination recruits few new T cells.

V was shortened by 6 bases and J by 0 bases, with 6 bases between the two germline ends. The length of the CDR3 is 12 residues. Per germline, CDR1 ENHRY and CDR2 SYGVKD. In regard to this clonotype: Its antigen is as yet unknown.

TCRdb ran MiXCR on the RT-PCR reads and lists one entry per CDR3 protein. The sample contains 650,000 to 800,000 distinct CDR3 sequences, more than 11% of which appear only once. Material: PBMCs from blood, obtained less than 15 days before vaccination. This TCR derives from a man aged 50 to 60 who received an inactivated influenza vaccine. The V call is TRBV10-3, the J call TRBJ2-7; D remains ambiguous. Here the CDR3 reads CAISGDSYEQYF. CDR3 in DNA: TGTGCCATCAGCGGAGACTCCTACGAGCAGTACTTC.